These 24 T cell receptor beta chains came from one sample sequenced in a study of shared clonotypes between healthy human individuals. Here immunoSEQ multiplex PCR was the method, and the copy in TCRdb shows in-frame clones only, minus some. The repertoire consists of 2 million to 2.5 million clones, with 85% to 95% occurring once and the leading ten covering about 0.41%. The sample consisted of naive CD4+ T cells from PBMCs. Subset specified: CD45RA+ positively selected. The receptors derive from a man aged 18 to 29 in good health. Some clones in this sample may be carry-over from other donors' samples.

The rearrangement links TRBV7-2 to TRBJ1-1; D is possibly TRBD1 (5 bases). CDR1 SGHTA and CDR2 FQGNSA come from the germline V gene. The V and J ends lost 4 bases and 2 bases respectively, with 8 bases between them. CDR3 length: 13 amino acids. The CDR3 nucleotides read TGTGCCAGCAGCTGGGGCAGCAACACTGAAGCTTTCTTT. Its protein is CASSWGSNTEAFF.

V is TRBV2 and J is TRBJ2-7; D is possibly TRBD2 (6 bases). Germline-derived CDR1 and CDR2 are SNHLY and FYNNEI. The CDR3 has 15 amino acids. V lost 6 bases, J lost 0 bases, and 15 bases lay in between. CDR3 amino acids: CASRREVLSSYEQYF. CDR3 bases: TGTGCCAGCAGGAGGGAGGTTTTAAGCTCCTACGAGCAGTACTTC.

The chain combines TRBV16 with TRBJ2-7; D is perhaps TRBD2 (7 bases). The CDR3 consists of 15 residues. CDR1 is KGHSY and CDR2 is FQNENV in the germline V gene. Deletions cut 4 bases from V and 2 bases from J, with 15 bases between. In DNA, the CDR3 is TGTGCCAGCAGCCCTGCGGGGGCCCTAACCTACGAGCAGTACTTC. Residues: CASSPAGALTYEQYF.

The V and J genes are TRBV19 and TRBJ2-1, with 7 bases that match TRBD1. V trimming: 0 bases; J trimming: 7 bases; junction bases outside the gene matches: 3. The germline V gene has CDR1 LNHDA and CDR2 SQIVND (reference sequence). The CDR3 totals 14 residues. In DNA form, the CDR3 reads TGTGCCAGTAGTATAGAGGCAGGGGGAAATGAGCAGTTCTTC. Translation gives CASSIEAGGNEQFF.

The rearrangement joins TRBV11-3 to TRBJ2-2, with 8 bases lining up with TRBD1. This CDR3 has 17 amino acids. CDR1 SGHNT and CDR2 YENEEA come from the germline V gene. V was clipped by 2 bases and J by 3 bases; unmatched bases: 8. CDR3 sequence reads: CASSLTAGTGDTGELFF. The DNA of the CDR3 is TGTGCCAGCAGCTTAACAGCTGGGACAGGAGACACCGGGGAGCTGTTTTTT. Complete variable domain (other parts from reference TRBV11-3 and TRBJ2-2): EAGVVQSPRYKIIEKKQPVAFWCNPISGHNTLYWYLQNLGQGPELLIRYENEEAVDDSQLPKDRFSAERLKGVDSTLKIQPAELGDSAVYLCASSLTAGTGDTGELFFGEGSRLTVL.

As to this clone: One end of the junction is discordant with germline, which a read error may explain. The gene calls are TRBV2 and TRBJ1-2; D might be TRBD1 (5 bases). Germline V gene sequence: CDR1 SNHLY, CDR2 FYNNEI. The CDR3 runs 12 residues. CDR3 DNA: TGTGCCAGCAGTGATCCGGGGCGGGCACCTTATTTC. Protein: CASSDPGRAPYF.

This chain links TRBV28 with TRBJ1-4, with D possibly matching TRBD1 (5 bases). The CDR3 is made up of 15 amino acids. V shed 6 bases and J shed 3 bases, with 14 bases lying between them. The germline CDR1 and CDR2 sequences are MDHEN and SYDVKM. CDR3 nucleotide sequence: TGTGCCAGCAGGCGACAGTTTGGGTCTAATGAAAAACTGTTTTTT. This codes for CASRRQFGSNEKLFF. Together with reference TRBV28 and TRBJ1-4, the CDR3 gives the full variable domain: DVKVTQSSRYLVKRTGEKVFLECVQDMDHENMFWYRQDPGLGLRLIYFSYDVKMKEKGDIPEGYSVSREKKERFSLILESASTNQTSMYLCASRRQFGSNEKLFFGSGTQLSVL.

V and J are TRBV27 and TRBJ2-7, with 7 bases aligning to TRBD1. This CDR3 spans 15 amino acids. CDR1 is MNHEY and CDR2 is SMNVEV in the germline V gene (reference sequence). V shed 6 bases and J 2 bases; nucleotides not matched to a gene: 10. The CDR3 reads CASSLNDRVPYEQYF. As DNA, the CDR3 is TGTGCCAGCAGCCTTAACGACAGGGTACCCTACGAGCAGTACTTC.

The gene calls are TRBV11-2 and TRBJ2-7; no clear D gene. This CDR3 has 15 residues. Trimming cost V 1 base and J 1 base, with 11 bases left between them. Germline CDR1 and CDR2: SGHAT and FQNNGV. CDR3 DNA sequence: TGTGCCAGCAGCTTAGTTTATGTTCGGTCCTACGAGCAGTACTTC. This translates into CASSLVYVRSYEQYF. Variable domain in full (rest from reference TRBV11-2 and TRBJ2-7): EAGVAQSPRYKIIEKRQSVAFWCNPISGHATLYWYQQILGQGPKLLIQFQNNGVVDDSQLPKDRFSAERLKGVDSTLKIQPAKLEDSAVYLCASSLVYVRSYEQYFGPGTRLTVT.

The CDR3, as DNA: TGTGCCACCAGCAGAGCGTCGACAGGGGAGACCCAGTACTTC. Its protein is CATSRASTGETQYF. The chain uses TRBV15 and TRBJ2-5, with 7 bases matching TRBD1. Germline CDR1 is LNHNV and CDR2 is YYDKDF (reference sequence). The CDR3 covers 14 residues. V lost 1 base to trimming and J lost 5 bases; unmatched junction nucleotides: 4. Combining the CDR3 with reference TRBV15 and TRBJ2-5 gives the whole variable domain DAMVIQNPRYQVTQFGKPVTLSCSQTLNHNVMYWYQQKSSQAPKLLFHYYDKDFNNEADTPDNFQSRRPNTSFCFLDIRSPGLGDTAMYLCATSRASTGETQYFGPGTRLLVL.

V and J are TRBV7-3 and TRBJ1-1; maybe TRBD1 (6 bases). Trimming cost V 5 bases and J 5 bases, with 12 bases left between them. Germline assignment: CDR1 SGHTA and CDR2 FQGTGA. The CDR3 runs to 13 residues. The CDR3 loop reads CASSRDMQTEAFF. As DNA, the CDR3 is TGTGCCAGCAGCCGGGACATGCAAACTGAAGCTTTCTTT.

The chain has TRBV5-6 and TRBJ2-7, with D possibly being TRBD1 or TRBD2 (5 bases each). The CDR3 covers 14 residues. V was trimmed by 4 bases and J by 0 bases, leaving 11 bases between them. CDR1 and CDR2 from the germline V gene are SGHDT and YYEEEE. Here the CDR3 reads CASSQGRSSYEQYF. The DNA of the CDR3 is TGTGCCAGCAGCCAGGGACGGAGCTCCTACGAGCAGTACTTC.

The gene calls are TRBV6-5 and TRBJ1-6; 8 positions agree with TRBD1. This CDR3 is built from 16 residues. Per the germline V gene, CDR1 is MNHEY and CDR2 is SVGAGI. V was pared by 2 bases and J by 7 bases, with 7 bases of the junction left unmatched. This chain's CDR3 is CASSYGTGWLNSPLHF. CDR3 in DNA: TGTGCCAGCAGTTACGGGACAGGTTGGCTGAATTCACCCCTCCACTTT.

The gene calls are TRBV28 and TRBJ2-1; D call uncertain. Germline CDR1 MDHEN, CDR2 SYDVKM. This CDR3 comprises 14 residues. V dropped 8 bases and J dropped 0 bases, with 11 bases sitting between them. CDR3 sequence: CASGNWGSYNEQFF. CDR3 coding DNA: TGTGCCAGCGGGAATTGGGGCTCCTACAATGAGCAGTTCTTC.

In nucleotides, the CDR3 is TGTGCCAGCAGTTTTGATCTCTTCCAGCTTCCCCACGAGCAGTACTTC. This sequence encodes CASSFDLFQLPHEQYF. The chain has TRBV27 and TRBJ2-7; D gene unclear. V shed 3 bases and J shed 5 bases, with 20 bases lying between them. The germline gives CDR1 MNHEY, CDR2 SMNVEV (reference sequence). There are 16 residues in the CDR3.

CDR3 sequence: CASTSPGRGSYEQYF. The CDR3 DNA follows: TGTGCCAGCACCTCCCCCGGGCGGGGCTCCTACGAGCAGTACTTC. This chain connects TRBV28 to TRBJ2-7; TRBD2 is a possible D gene (6 bases). Germline V gives CDR1 MDHEN, CDR2 SYDVKM. CDR3 length: 15 amino acids. V lost 7 bases, J lost 0 bases, and 16 bases lay in between.

The chain joins TRBV7-2 to TRBJ2-7; D ambiguous. Germline-derived CDR1 and CDR2 are SGHTA and FQGNSA. V dropped 5 bases and J dropped 3 bases, with 8 bases sitting between them. The CDR3 totals 12 residues. The CDR3 sequence is CASSQGDYEQYF. Written as DNA, the CDR3 is TGTGCCAGCAGCCAAGGCGACTACGAGCAGTACTTC.

The chain joins TRBV7-9 to TRBJ1-5, with 10 positions matching TRBD1. The CDR3 has 15 amino acids. Germline V CDR1 and CDR2: SEHNR, FQNEAQ (reference sequence). After removal of 5 bases from V and 2 bases from J, the junction contained 3 bases not matched to a gene. CDR3 in DNA: TGTGCCAGCAGCGGACAGGGGGAAGGCAATCAGCCCCAGCATTTT. It specifies CASSGQGEGNQPQHF.

This chain links TRBV18 with TRBJ2-1, with D possibly TRBD1 on 5 matching bases. Trimming shortened V by 3 bases and J by 9 bases, and 9 bases separated the two germline ends. This CDR3 has 12 amino acids. The germline V gene has CDR1 KGHSH and CDR2 LQKENI. CDR3 protein: CASSPQGAEQFF. The CDR3 bases are TGTGCCAGCTCACCCCAGGGTGCTGAGCAGTTCTTC.

In its sample, this clone was seen once. V and J are TRBV4-3 and TRBJ2-1, with 9 positions matching TRBD2. V trimming: 4 bases; J trimming: 3 bases; junction bases outside the gene matches: 16. Germline V CDR1 and CDR2: LGHNA, YSLEER. This CDR3 comprises 19 residues. CDR3 sequence reads: CASSPKRSSLAGLYNEQFF. The CDR3 DNA reads TGCGCCAGCAGCCCCAAGAGGAGCTCCCTAGCGGGACTCTACAATGAGCAGTTCTTC.

This chain connects TRBV7-2 to TRBJ2-7; 9 bases are a match to TRBD1. The CDR3 runs to 16 residues. The trim removed 5 bases at V and 4 bases at J, leaving 12 bases unmatched. CDR1 and CDR2 from the germline V gene are SGHTA and FQGNSA. CDR3 loop: CASSRTAGQGMYEQYF. The CDR3 DNA is TGTGCCAGCAGCCGCACGGCGGGACAGGGTATGTACGAGCAGTACTTC.

This chain joins TRBV10-3 and TRBJ2-7; 12 nucleotides agree with TRBD2. The length of the CDR3 is 14 residues. V lost 10 bases and J lost 3; bases outside the gene matches: 7. Germline V gene data show CDR1 as ENHRY and CDR2 as SYGVKD. DNA for the CDR3: TGTGCCACGAAAATGACTAGCGGGAGCTACGAGCAGTACTTC. It specifies CATKMTSGSYEQYF.

The chain combines TRBV28 with TRBJ1-1; D not certain. V lost 6 bases and J lost 11, with 16 bases in between. The CDR3 totals 12 residues. Germline CDR1 and CDR2: MDHEN and SYDVKM. The CDR3 DNA is TGTGCCAGCAGCACGCGAGTGGCGTGGGCTTTCTTT. Translation gives CASSTRVAWAFF. The whole variable domain, remainder taken from reference TRBV28 and TRBJ1-1, is DVKVTQSSRYLVKRTGEKVFLECVQDMDHENMFWYRQDPGLGLRLIYFSYDVKMKEKGDIPEGYSVSREKKERFSLILESASTNQTSMYLCASSTRVAWAFFGQGTRLTVV.

CDR3 residues: CASSLHQRGLGSVGNEQFF. The DNA of the CDR3 is TGTGCCAGCAGCTTACACCAGCGGGGGTTGGGATCTGTTGGTAATGAGCAGTTCTTC. This sequence joins TRBV7-2 and TRBJ2-1; 8 bases fit TRBD2. The ends lost 2 bases at V and 7 bases at J; junction bases unmatched: 19. CDR3 length equals 19 residues. CDR1 and CDR2 (germline): SGHTA, FQGNSA.